A selection of T cell receptor beta chains follows, all from one sample in a study of read filtering for tumor transcriptome and immune sequencing. TCRdb independently ran MiXCR on the reads; one entry per CDR3 protein. The sample lists 35,000 to 50,000 distinct CDR3 sequences; about 20% were seen once. Sequences were obtained from a population of CD138-negative cells sorted from bone marrow. These receptors all come from a donor aged 40 or older with multiple myeloma. Both conserved end residues are part of each CDR3. The D gene is left open where the match is weak. The size entry is marked missing in some rows and otherwise reads once, few, many or a size class.

v_gene,abundance,d_gene,j_gene,CDR3aa,CDR3nt
TRBV4-1,.,.,TRBJ1-1,CASSRLRLTRDTEAFF,TGCGCCAGCAGCCGGCTTAGACTTACCCGGGACACTGAAGCTTTCTTT
TRBV28,medium-sized,.,TRBJ2-1,CASSPRGRGVPYNEQFF,TGTGCCAGCAGTCCCAGGGGCAGGGGTGTTCCTTACAATGAGCAGTTCTTC
TRBV5-4,medium-sized,.,TRBJ2-1,CASSSVVYNEQFF,TGTGCCAGCAGCTCGGTCGTATACAATGAGCAGTTCTTC
TRBV28,many,.,TRBJ2-7,CASSQGGSGTGYEQYF,TGTGCCAGCAGCCAAGGCGGTTCAGGGACCGGCTACGAGCAGTACTTC
TRBV5-1,many,.,TRBJ2-5,CASKKEVQETQYF,TGCGCCAGCAAAAAAGAAGTTCAAGAGACCCAGTACTTC
TRBV5-4,.,TRBD2,TRBJ2-7,CASSLMASGYEQYF,TGTGCCAGCAGCTTGATGGCTAGCGGCTACGAGCAGTACTTT
TRBV4-2,many,TRBD2,TRBJ2-7,CASSQSPRAGAYEQYF,TGTGCCAGCAGCCAAAGCCCACGGGCGGGAGCCTACGAGCAGTACTTC
TRBV7-2,many,.,TRBJ2-3,CASSPYTDTQYF,TGTGCCAGCAGCCCCTACACAGATACGCAGTATTTT
TRBV20-1,many,.,TRBJ1-5,CSASMDRSNQPQHF,TGCAGTGCCTCAATGGACCGTAGCAATCAGCCCCAGCATTTT
TRBV12-3/TRBV12-4,many,.,TRBJ2-2,CASSFMGHTGELFF,TGTGCCAGCAGTTTTATGGGACACACCGGGGAGCTGTTTTTT
TRBV20-1,many,.,TRBJ1-5,CSASLGAGQPQHF,TGCAGTGCTAGTTTGGGGGCTGGTCAGCCCCAGCATTTT
TRBV20-1,.,TRBD2,TRBJ2-1,CSASSGGAETSGHNEQFF,TGCAGTGCTAGTTCTGGAGGGGCTGAGACTAGCGGACACAATGAGCAGTTCTTC
TRBV3-1,many,.,TRBJ2-1,CASSQGALGYNEQFF,TGTGCCAGCAGCCAAGGCGCCCTAGGGTACAATGAGCAGTTCTTC
TRBV5-1,many,.,TRBJ2-1,CASSLLAALGNEQFF,TGCGCCAGCAGCTTGCTGGCGGCCCTGGGCAATGAGCAGTTCTTC
TRBV29-1,many,TRBD2,TRBJ2-3,CSVCVSGSGTDTQYF,TGCAGCGTTTGTGTTAGCGGGAGTGGCACAGATACGCAGTATTTT
TRBV28,many,.,TRBJ1-2,CASSLMNKNYGYTF,TGTGCCAGCAGTTTAATGAACAAGAACTATGGCTACACCTTC
TRBV5-4,.,TRBD2,TRBJ2-7,CASSLGPGLGYEQYF,TGTGCCAGCAGCTTGGGTCCGGGACTAGGCTACGAGCAGTACTTC
TRBV12-3/TRBV12-4,many,TRBD1,TRBJ2-7,CASSQWDSEQYF,TGTGCCAGCAGTCAATGGGACAGCGAGCAGTACTTC
TRBV29-1,many,TRBD2,TRBJ2-3,CSVTSGSGDTQYF,TGCAGCGTGACTAGCGGGAGTGGAGATACGCAGTATTTT
TRBV5-1,many,.,TRBJ1-1,CASSPGAGGAAEAFF,TGCGCCAGCAGCCCGGGCGCTGGCGGGGCGGCTGAAGCTTTCTTT
TRBV5-1,many,.,TRBJ2-5,CASTRPSGDQETQYF,TGCGCCAGCACCCGTCCATCAGGCGACCAAGAGACCCAGTACTTC
TRBV12-3/TRBV12-4,.,.,TRBJ1-5,CASRGSQGKGGQPQHF,TGTGCCAGCAGGGGATCTCAGGGGAAGGGGGGCCAGCCCCAGCATTTT
TRBV12-3/TRBV12-4,.,.,TRBJ2-5,CASSPDIGRYETQYF,TGTGCCAGCAGTCCTGATATCGGGAGATACGAGACCCAGTACTTC